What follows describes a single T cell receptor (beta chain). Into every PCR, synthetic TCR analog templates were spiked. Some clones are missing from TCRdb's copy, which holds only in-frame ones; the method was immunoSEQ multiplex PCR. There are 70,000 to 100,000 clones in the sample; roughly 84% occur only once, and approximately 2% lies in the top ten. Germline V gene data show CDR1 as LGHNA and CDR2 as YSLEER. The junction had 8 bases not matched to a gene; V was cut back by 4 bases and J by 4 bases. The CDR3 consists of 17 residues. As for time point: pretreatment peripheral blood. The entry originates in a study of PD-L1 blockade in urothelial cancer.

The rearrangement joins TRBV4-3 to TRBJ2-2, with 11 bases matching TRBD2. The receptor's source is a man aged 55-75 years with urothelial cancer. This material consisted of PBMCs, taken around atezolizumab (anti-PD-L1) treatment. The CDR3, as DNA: TGCGCCAGCAGCCCTCGACTAGCGGGAAGAGGCACCGGGGAGCTGTTTTTT. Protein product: CASSPRLAGRGTGELFF.